This T cell receptor (beta chain) derives from a study of T cell clonotyping in hematopoietic cell transplantation. This clone was picked up a small number of times. The same CDR3 arises from other DNA sequences in this sample as well. Only in-frame clones appear in the TCRdb table, and some are missing; sequencing was by immunoSEQ multiplex PCR. Altogether approximately 5,400 clones are present, 78% being singletons, with the ten largest covering 12%. The CDR3 sequence is 12 residues long. Germline assignment: CDR1 GTSNPN and CDR2 SVGIG (reference sequence). The V gene lost 0 bases and the J gene lost 3 bases, with 6 bases spanning the gap.

The rearrangement joins TRBV30 to TRBJ2-7; no clear D. This clonotype originated in a male patient aged 60-70 years who had an allogeneic stem cell transplant from an unrelated donor, so the T cells may come from the graft donor. Some clones in this sample may be carry-over from other donors' samples. The sample consisted of peripheral blood mononuclear cells, taken 30 days after allogeneic stem cell transplant. CDR3 sequence (DNA): TGTGCCTGGAGTGTGGGCTTCTACGAGCAGTACTTC. Translation: CAWSVGFYEQYF.